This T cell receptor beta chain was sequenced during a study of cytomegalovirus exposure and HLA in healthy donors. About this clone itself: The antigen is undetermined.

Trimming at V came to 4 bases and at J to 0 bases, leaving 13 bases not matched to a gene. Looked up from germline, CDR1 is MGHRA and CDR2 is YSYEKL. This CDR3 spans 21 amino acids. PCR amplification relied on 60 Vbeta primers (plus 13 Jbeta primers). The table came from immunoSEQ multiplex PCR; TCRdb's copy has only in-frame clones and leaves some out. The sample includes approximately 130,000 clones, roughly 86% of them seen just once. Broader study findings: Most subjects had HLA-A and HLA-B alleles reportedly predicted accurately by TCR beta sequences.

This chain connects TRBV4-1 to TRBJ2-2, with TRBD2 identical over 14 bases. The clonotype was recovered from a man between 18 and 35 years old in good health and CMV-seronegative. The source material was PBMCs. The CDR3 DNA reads TGCGCCAGCAGCCCTCTTGGGACTAGCGGGGGTCGAAAGTCGAACACCGGGGAGCTGTTTTTT. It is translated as CASSPLGTSGGRKSNTGELFF.